A selection of T cell receptor beta chains follows, all from one sample in a study of T cells in Graves' hyperthyroidism and ophthalmopathy. One entry per CDR3 protein results from TCRdb running MiXCR on the multiplex PCR reads. The data contain about 520,000 distinct CDR3 sequences, 20% of them seen just once; the ten biggest clones take up around a quarter. The sequenced material came from blood. The receptors were gathered from a man younger than 30 with Graves' hyperthyroidism. Each CDR3 is given with its conserved first and last residue. D genes are given only for firm matches. Not all rows give a size; the values are once, few, many and, for expanded clones, a class.

D gene: TRBD1; J gene: TRBJ1-1; clone size: NA; V gene: TRBV27; CDR3 DNA: TGTGCCAGCAGTTTAACCCGGACAGGGGGCAGGTACACTGAAGCTTTCTTT; CDR3 protein: CASSLTRTGGRYTEAFF
D gene: TRBD2; J gene: TRBJ2-7; clone size: NA; V gene: TRBV20-1; CDR3 DNA: TGCAGTGCTCCCGGGACTAGCGGGAGCAGGTCAAACTACGAGCAGTACTTC; CDR3 protein: CSAPGTSGSRSNYEQYF
D gene: NA; J gene: TRBJ2-3; clone size: NA; V gene: TRBV12-3/TRBV12-4; CDR3 DNA: TGTGCCAGCAGTCGCAGGGTCATCACAGATACGCAGTATTTT; CDR3 protein: CASSRRVITDTQYF
D gene: NA; J gene: TRBJ1-5; clone size: many; V gene: TRBV6-7; CDR3 DNA: TGTGCCAGCAGTTACTCACGGCCTAGCAATCAGCCCCAGCATTTT; CDR3 protein: CASSYSRPSNQPQHF
D gene: NA; J gene: TRBJ1-2; clone size: NA; V gene: TRBV9; CDR3 DNA: TGTGCCAGCAGATCCGACGGGAGCGGTCCCTATGGCTACACCTTC; CDR3 protein: CASRSDGSGPYGYTF
D gene: NA; J gene: TRBJ1-5; clone size: few; V gene: TRBV6-2/TRBV6-3; CDR3 DNA: TGTGCCAGCAGTTACTCGAGTAAACAGCAGCCCCAGCATTTT; CDR3 protein: CASSYSSKQQPQHF
D gene: NA; J gene: TRBJ2-2; clone size: few; V gene: TRBV7-8; CDR3 DNA: TGTGCCAGCAGCTTGTCATTACGGCGGGACACCGGGGAGCTGTTTTTT; CDR3 protein: CASSLSLRRDTGELFF
D gene: NA; J gene: TRBJ2-2; clone size: many; V gene: TRBV15; CDR3 DNA: TGTGCCACCAGCAGAGACAGGGCGAACACCGGGGAGCTGTTTTTT; CDR3 protein: CATSRDRANTGELFF
D gene: NA; J gene: TRBJ1-5; clone size: NA; V gene: TRBV6-1; CDR3 DNA: TGTGCCAGCAGTGATTGGGCTTACAATCAGCCCCAGCATTTT; CDR3 protein: CASSDWAYNQPQHF
D gene: NA; J gene: TRBJ1-5; clone size: many; V gene: TRBV4-1; CDR3 DNA: TGCGCCAGCAGCCAAGAAGGGGGAGGTCAGCCCCAGCATTTT; CDR3 protein: CASSQEGGGQPQHF
D gene: TRBD1; J gene: TRBJ2-5; clone size: few; V gene: TRBV12-3/TRBV12-4; CDR3 DNA: TGTGCCAGCAGTTCCCTGGGGACAGGGGGGGGCCTGGAGACCCAGTACTTC; CDR3 protein: CASSSLGTGGGLETQYF